These 8 T cell receptor beta chains were sequenced from one sample in a study of T cell clonotyping in hematopoietic cell transplantation. Method: immunoSEQ multiplex PCR; TCRdb's copy keeps in-frame clones and lacks some. The sample contains fewer than 80,000 clones, approximately 94% of which appear only once. Sequencing was carried out using peripheral blood mononuclear cells. The receptors derive from a man between 50 and 59 years old in good health. Some clones in this sample may be carry-over from other donors' samples.

The genes are TRBV2 and TRBJ1-1; D gene ambiguous. The CDR3 loop spans 15 amino acids. Germline V gene data show CDR1 as SNHLY and CDR2 as FYNNEI. V was clipped by 8 bases and J by 0 bases, with 16 bases between them. CDR3 residues: CASVKGWVLNTEAFF. DNA of the CDR3: TGTGCCAGCGTTAAAGGTTGGGTATTGAACACTGAAGCTTTCTTT.

The gene calls are TRBV7-8 and TRBJ1-2; no clear D gene. Trimming shortened V by 1 base and J by 4 bases, and 4 bases separated the two germline ends. Germline values: CDR1 SGHVS, CDR2 FQNEAQ. The CDR3 has 12 residues. The CDR3 coding sequence is TGTGCCAGCAGCTTAGAAAGCTATGGCTACACCTTC. This sequence encodes CASSLESYGYTF.

The CDR3 loop reads CASSLGASGTSYEQYF. In DNA, the CDR3 is TGTGCCAGCAGTCTCGGGGCTAGCGGGACCTCCTACGAGCAGTACTTC. V usage is TRBV28 and J usage is TRBJ2-7, with 9 bases lining up with TRBD2. The CDR3 is made up of 16 amino acids. Per germline, CDR1 MDHEN and CDR2 SYDVKM. The V and J ends lost 5 bases and 0 bases, in that order; junction bases with no gene match: 8.

The genes are TRBV29-1 and TRBJ1-2; no clear D. Germline lookup yields CDR1 SQVTM and CDR2 ANQGSEA. V lost 4 bases and J 0 bases, leaving 9 bases between the germline ends. The CDR3 runs 13 residues. The CDR3 DNA follows: TGCAGCGTTGTCTTTCGGTCTAACTATGGCTACACCTTC. This codes for CSVVFRSNYGYTF.

The rearrangement uses TRBV7-9 and TRBJ1-1; D may be TRBD1 (6 bases). V lost 0 bases, J lost 7 bases, and 12 bases lay in between. Germline CDR1 reads SEHNR; CDR2 reads FQNEAQ (reference sequence). The CDR3 contains 14 residues. CDR3 residues: CASSLAGATDEAFF. In nucleotides, the CDR3 is TGTGCCAGCAGCTTAGCGGGGGCCACGGATGAAGCTTTCTTT.

The rearrangement links TRBV5-1 to TRBJ2-5; TRBD2 matches at 8 bases. The CDR3 has 16 amino acids. Germline V gene lookup returns CDR1 SGHRS and CDR2 YFSETQ. The V and J ends lost 0 bases and 2 bases, in that order; junction bases with no gene match: 6. The CDR3 DNA reads TGCGCCAGCAGCTTGGGGTCTAGCGGGCAACAAGAGACCCAGTACTTC. As protein: CASSLGSSGQQETQYF. The variable domain in full, with the rest retrieved from reference TRBV5-1 and TRBJ2-5, is KAGVTQTPRYLIKTRGQQVTLSCSPISGHRSVSWYQQTPGQGLQFLFEYFSETQRNKGNFPGRFSGRQFSNSRSEMNVSTLELGDSALYLCASSLGSSGQQETQYFGPGTRLLVL.

The genes are TRBV5-4 and TRBJ2-3; D gene ambiguous. The CDR3 is made up of 14 amino acids. CDR1 is SGHNT, CDR2 YYREEE, per germline (reference sequence). Trimming cost V 1 base and J 2 bases, with 8 bases left between them. The CDR3 sequence is CASSLRDNTDTQYF. CDR3 coding DNA: TGTGCCAGCAGCTTGCGAGACAACACAGATACGCAGTATTTT.

The chain has TRBV29-1 and TRBJ2-3; the D is unclear. The CDR3 length is 14 residues. Trimming stripped 4 bases from V and 1 base from J, with 12 bases between. Germline loops: CDR1 SQVTM, CDR2 ANQGSEA. Written as DNA, the CDR3 is TGCAGCGTTGTCACAGTTGGAGGCACAGATACGCAGTATTTT. This codes for CSVVTVGGTDTQYF.